This T cell receptor beta chain was sequenced in a study of human T cells and chemical hapten exposure. Whole-study context: The study patch tested 0.01% DPC on the upper back and read results at 6 days. Study-wide findings and caveats: It was expanded TCRs that formed significantly more large CDR3 similarity clusters than controls did.

Germline assignment: CDR1 DFQATT and CDR2 SNEGSKA (reference sequence). This CDR3 is built from 13 residues. With 0 bases removed from V and 1 base from J, the gap between germline ends came to 6 bases. This clonotype was counted many times. What it binds is unknown. Time point specified: patch test 3, about 24 weeks after DPC sensitization. Documented treatment: therapeutic diphenylcyclopropenone sensitization with weekly scalp DPC. Total RNA was extracted from unfractionated whole blood. TCRdb re-called the RACE reads with MiXCR, one entry per CDR3 protein. The repertoire holds under 50,000 distinct CDR3 sequences, more than 9.5% seen once, with roughly 2.1% in the top ten.

The TCR sequence derives from a woman between 40 and 50 years old with alopecia areata. Some clones in this sample may be carry-over from other donors' samples. The V and J genes are TRBV20-1 and TRBJ1-1; D not certain. This specimen was whole blood, taken in connection with sensitization to the hapten diphenylcyclopropenone (DPC). CDR3 residues: CSARDEGNTEAFF. The CDR3 region has the DNA TGCAGTGCTAGAGATGAGGGGAACACTGAAGCTTTCTTT.